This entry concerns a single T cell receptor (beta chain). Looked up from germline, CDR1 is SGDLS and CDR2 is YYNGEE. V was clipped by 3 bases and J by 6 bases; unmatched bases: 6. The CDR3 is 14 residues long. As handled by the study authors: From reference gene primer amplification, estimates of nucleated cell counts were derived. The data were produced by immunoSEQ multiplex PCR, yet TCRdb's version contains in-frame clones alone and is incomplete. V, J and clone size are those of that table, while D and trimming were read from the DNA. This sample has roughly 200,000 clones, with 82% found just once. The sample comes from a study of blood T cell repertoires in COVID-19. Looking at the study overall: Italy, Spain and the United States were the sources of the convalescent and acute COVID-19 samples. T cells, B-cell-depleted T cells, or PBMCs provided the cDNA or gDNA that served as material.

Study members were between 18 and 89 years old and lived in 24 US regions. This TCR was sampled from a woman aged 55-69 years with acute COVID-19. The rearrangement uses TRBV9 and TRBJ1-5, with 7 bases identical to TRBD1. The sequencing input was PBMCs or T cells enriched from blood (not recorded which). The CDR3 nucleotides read TGTGCCAGCAGCGGGGGACAGAGTGGTCAGCCCCAGCATTTT. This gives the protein CASSGGQSGQPQHF.